What follows describes a single TCR beta chain. This clone has a handful of counts. No antigen is known for it. Base-call qualities are not available, and no considerably larger clone is one nucleotide away. The immunoSEQ Assay, a bias-controlled multiplex PCR, was used to amplify TCRbeta CDR3 regions from genomic DNA. Processing in the source paper ran as follows. The number of nucleated cells in each sample was estimated by amplification of reference gene primers within the assay. Sequence reads were collapsed and filtered to measure the absolute abundance of every unique TCRbeta CDR3 rearrangement. For each sample, productive Simpson clonality was calculated as the square root of Simpson's diversity index over productive rearrangements. The source is immuneACCESS, and TCRdb retained only in-frame sequences with V and J called. Part of the clones is not carried over; for the studies checked, unresolved V genes explain less than half of this, and the remainder is unexplained. V and J calls plus clone size are reproduced from that table; the DNA served to infer D and trimming. The sample contains 150,000 to 200,000 clones, about 80% of them found a single time. The ten largest clones take up roughly 2.6% of the sample.

Via the germline V gene, CDR1 is SNHLY and CDR2 FYNNEI. The germline V end is reduced by 6 bases and the J end by 1 base; junction bases left unmatched: 2. The CDR3 measures 14 amino acids from cysteine to phenylalanine. The CDR3 DNA has 42 bases and is translated from base 1. The sample originates from a study of blood T cell repertoires in COVID-19 (dated by TCRdb to the early 2020s). Regarding the complete study: Collaborator samples came from the United States, Italy and Spain and covered acute and convalescent phases of COVID-19. A freely available public database, intended as a resource for researchers studying the immune response to SARS-CoV-2, is where the repertoires were released. The sample metadata nearly always contained a de-identified subject ID, COVID-19 status, age in years and sex. Samples were obtained from the ongoing ImmuneRACE study (first 160 participants) and from some 1,200 subjects provided by 6 global collaborators. Where HLA class I and class II types were available, the types were taken from metadata supplied by the sample provider, not from assay-based typing. Deeply sampled blood TCRbeta repertoires from subjects exposed to, actively infected with, or recovered from COVID-19 were included in the dataset. The material from the prospective study consisted of cDNA or gDNA derived from T cells, B-cell-depleted T cells, or PBMCs.

On the study overall, not on this receptor specifically: The quantity of clinical and demographic metadata differed by source and by participant and was supplied without curation.

The collaborating institutions used their own protocols to collect whole blood in K2EDTA tubes. For TCRbeta analysis, collaborators shipped samples in one of three forms: frozen whole blood, isolated PBMCs, or DNA extracted from either of those sample types. The rearranged segments are TRBV2 and TRBJ1-3, with 8 bases matching TRBD1. This receptor was obtained from a human donor with acute or convalescent COVID-19. The donor label of this sample is uncertain. The sequenced sample was peripheral blood. This receptor carries the CDR3 CASRDRESGNTIYF. The nucleotide sequence reads as follows: TGTGCCAGCAGGGACAGGGAGTCTGGAAACACCATATATTTT.